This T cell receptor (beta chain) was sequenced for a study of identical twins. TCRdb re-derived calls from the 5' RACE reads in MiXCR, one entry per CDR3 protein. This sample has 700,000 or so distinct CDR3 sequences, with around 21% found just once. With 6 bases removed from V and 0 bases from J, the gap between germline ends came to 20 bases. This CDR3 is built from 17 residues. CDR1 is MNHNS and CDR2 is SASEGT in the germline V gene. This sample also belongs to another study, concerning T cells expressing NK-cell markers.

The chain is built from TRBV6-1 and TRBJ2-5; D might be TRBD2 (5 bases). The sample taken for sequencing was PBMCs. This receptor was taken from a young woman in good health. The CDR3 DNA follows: TGTGCCAGCAGACACGATGGTAGCGACCGCTACCAAGAGACCCAGTACTTC. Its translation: CASRHDGSDRYQETQYF.